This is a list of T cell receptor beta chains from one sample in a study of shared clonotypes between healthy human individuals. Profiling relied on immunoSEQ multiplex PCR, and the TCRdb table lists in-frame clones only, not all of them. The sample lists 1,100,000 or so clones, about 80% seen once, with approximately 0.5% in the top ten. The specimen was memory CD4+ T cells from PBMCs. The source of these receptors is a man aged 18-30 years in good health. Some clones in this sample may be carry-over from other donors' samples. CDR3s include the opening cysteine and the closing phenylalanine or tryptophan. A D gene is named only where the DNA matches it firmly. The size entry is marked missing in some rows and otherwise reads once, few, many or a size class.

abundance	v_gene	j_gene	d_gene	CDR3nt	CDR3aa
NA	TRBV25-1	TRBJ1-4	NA	TGTGCCAGCAGTGTATCGGGGTACGAAAAACTGTTTTTT	CASSVSGYEKLFF
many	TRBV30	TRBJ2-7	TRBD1	TGTGCCTGGAGTGTAATCTTTTGGGACAGTAGCTACGAGCAGTACTTC	CAWSVIFWDSSYEQYF
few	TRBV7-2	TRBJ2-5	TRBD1	TGTGCCAGCAGCAGGACAGGGCGGGAGACCCAGTACTTC	CASSRTGRETQYF
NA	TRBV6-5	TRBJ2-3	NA	TGTGCCAGCACCTCCGGGGGTATAGATACGCAGTATTTT	CASTSGGIDTQYF
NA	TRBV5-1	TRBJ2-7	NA	TGCGCCAGCAGCACGGGAGCCTACGAGCAGTACTTC	CASSTGAYEQYF
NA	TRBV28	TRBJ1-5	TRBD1	TGTGCCAGCAGTCGGTCAGGGGGCATGGTCCAGCCCCAGCATTTT	CASSRSGGMVQPQHF
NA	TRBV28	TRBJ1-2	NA	TGTGCCAGCAGCCTCCCTGCGCAGGGCTCCGGCTACACCTTC	CASSLPAQGSGYTF
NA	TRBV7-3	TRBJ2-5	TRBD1	TGTGCCAGCAGCTTGCAGGGGGCCGGGGAGACCCAGTACTTC	CASSLQGAGETQYF
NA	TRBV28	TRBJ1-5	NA	TGTGCCAGCACCCCCTACCGGGGAATAGAAGGTCAGCCCCAGCATTTT	CASTPYRGIEGQPQHF
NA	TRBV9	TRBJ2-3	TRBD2	TGTGCCAGCAGCGTAGGAGGTAGCGGGAGACGCGTAGATACGCAGTATTTT	CASSVGGSGRRVDTQYF
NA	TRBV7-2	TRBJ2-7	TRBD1	TGTGCCAGCAGCGGGAGTAGGGGGCAGCCTAAGCAGTACTTC	CASSGSRGQPKQYF
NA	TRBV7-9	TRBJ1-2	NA	TGTGCCAGCAGCCCGTCTCTCTCCCATGGCTACACCTTC	CASSPSLSHGYTF
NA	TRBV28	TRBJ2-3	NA	TGTGCCAGCGTCAGGCAGGGATGGGATACGCAGTATTTT	CASVRQGWDTQYF
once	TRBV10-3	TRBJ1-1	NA	TGTGCCATCAGTGTAACACAGAACACTGAAGCTTTCTTT	CAISVTQNTEAFF
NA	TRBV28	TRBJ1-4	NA	TGTGCCAGCAGCCCACAGGGTTTAAATGAAAAACTGTTTTTT	CASSPQGLNEKLFF
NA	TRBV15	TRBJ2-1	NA	TGTGCCACCAGCTCCCGGTATGGCAGTCTTTACAATGAGCAGTTCTTC	CATSSRYGSLYNEQFF
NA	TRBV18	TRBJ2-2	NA	TGTGCCAGCTCAGGGGCAGGGACGAACACCGGGGAGCTGTTTTTT	CASSGAGTNTGELFF
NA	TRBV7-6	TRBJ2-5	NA	TGTGCCAGCCAGGGGGGGGAGACCCAGTACTTC	CASQGGETQYF
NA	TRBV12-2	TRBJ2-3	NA	TGTGCAAGTCGCGCCCGGGACAGGGCCACAGATACGCAGTATTTT	CASRARDRATDTQYF
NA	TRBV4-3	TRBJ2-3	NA	TGCGCCAGCAGCCAAGAGGGGGCACGGTATGGTACGCAGTATTTT	CASSQEGARYGTQYF
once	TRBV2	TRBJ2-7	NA	TGTGCCAGCAGTGAAGATTCAGGACGGGAGCAGTACTTC	CASSEDSGREQYF
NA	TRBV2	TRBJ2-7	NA	TGTGCCAGCAGTGTAATTAACGAGCAGTACTTC	CASSVINEQYF
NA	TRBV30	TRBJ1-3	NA	TGTGCCTGCCAACCTCGAGGGAACACCATATATTTT	CACQPRGNTIYF
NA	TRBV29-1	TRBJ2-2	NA	TGCAGCGTTGAAGAAGTGGCGGCCGGGGAGCTGTTTTTT	CSVEEVAAGELFF
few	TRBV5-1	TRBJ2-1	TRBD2	TGCGCCAGCAGCTTGCTCGCGGGAGGTGCCGATGAGCAGTTCTTC	CASSLLAGGADEQFF
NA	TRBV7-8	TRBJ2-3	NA	TGTGCCAGCAGCCTGTGGACAAGTTCTAGCACAGATACGCAGTATTTT	CASSLWTSSSTDTQYF
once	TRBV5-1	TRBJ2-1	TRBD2	TGCGCCAGCAGCTCGACTAGCGGGGCTAGCTCCTACAATGAGCAGTTCTTC	CASSSTSGASSYNEQFF
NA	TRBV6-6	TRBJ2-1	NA	TGTGCCAGCACCGGCGGAATTGCTTACAATGAGCAGTTCTTC	CASTGGIAYNEQFF
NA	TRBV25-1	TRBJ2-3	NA	TGTGCCAGCAGTCCCCTCGGGGGGCGAACAGATACGCAGTATTTT	CASSPLGGRTDTQYF
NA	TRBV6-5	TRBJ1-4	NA	TGTGCCAGCAGTTACGGAGGGGGGGAAAAACTGTTTTTT	CASSYGGGEKLFF
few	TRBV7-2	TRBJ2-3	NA	TGTGCCAGCAGCTTAGGGGGCGCGGGCACAGATACGCAGTATTTT	CASSLGGAGTDTQYF
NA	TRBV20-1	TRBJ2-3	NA	TGCAGTGTCCCGCGGATTGATACGCAGTATTTT	CSVPRIDTQYF
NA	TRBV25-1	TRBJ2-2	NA	TGTGCCAGCAGTGCAAGGACAGCGAACACCGGGGAGCTGTTTTTT	CASSARTANTGELFF
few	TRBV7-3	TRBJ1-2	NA	TGTGCCAGCAGACTCGACAGAAACTATGGCTACACCTTC	CASRLDRNYGYTF
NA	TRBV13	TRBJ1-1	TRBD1	TGTGCCAGCAGCTTAAGAGTACAGGGGGTCGTGGCTTTCTTT	CASSLRVQGVVAFF
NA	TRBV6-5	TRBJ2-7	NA	TGTGCCAGCAGCCGGTTTCCTTACTCCTACGAGCAGTACTTC	CASSRFPYSYEQYF
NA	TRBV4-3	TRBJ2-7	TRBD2	TGCGCCAGCAGCCGGCGGGAGGGTACCCCCCCCTACGAGCAGTACTTC	CASSRREGTPPYEQYF
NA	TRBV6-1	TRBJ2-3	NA	TGTGCCAGCATCGGGCGGAAGAACACAGATACGCAGTATTTT	CASIGRKNTDTQYF
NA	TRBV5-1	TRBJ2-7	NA	TGCGCCAGCAGCTTGGAGTCCAGGGAAGGCTGGGGCTCCTACGAGCAGTACTTC	CASSLESREGWGSYEQYF
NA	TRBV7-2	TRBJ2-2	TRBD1	TGTGCCAGCAGCTTAAAGGGGGCGAGCACCGGGGAGCTGTTTTTT	CASSLKGASTGELFF
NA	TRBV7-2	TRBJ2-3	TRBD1	TGTGCCAGCAGCTTCGACAGGGCGGATACGCAGTATTTT	CASSFDRADTQYF
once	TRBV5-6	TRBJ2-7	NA	TGTGCCAGCAGCTTGGATTTTCGACAGGACCCCTACGAGCAGTACTTC	CASSLDFRQDPYEQYF
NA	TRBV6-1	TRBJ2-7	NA	TGTGCCAGCAGTGGAAAGGGAAGCCTAATCTACGAGCAGTACTTC	CASSGKGSLIYEQYF
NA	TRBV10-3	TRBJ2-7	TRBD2	TGTGCCATCAGTGGGACTAGCGGGCGATCATCCTACGAGCAGTACTTC	CAISGTSGRSSYEQYF
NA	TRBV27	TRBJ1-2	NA	TGTGCCAGCAGGCCGAGTCTAGGGAACTATGGCTACACCTTC	CASRPSLGNYGYTF
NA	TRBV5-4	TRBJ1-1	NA	TGTGCCAGCAGCTTGGCTCAGGACGTGATCCCGCAGACTGAAGCTTTCTTT	CASSLAQDVIPQTEAFF
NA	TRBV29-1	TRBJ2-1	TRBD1	TGCAGCGTTCCCAGGGGGGGACAGGGGAACAATGAGCAGTTCTTC	CSVPRGGQGNNEQFF
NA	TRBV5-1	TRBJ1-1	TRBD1	TGCGCCAGCAGCTGGACAGGGGAGAACACTGAAGCTTTCTTT	CASSWTGENTEAFF